A selection of T cell receptor beta chains follows, all from one sample in a study of metastatic and nonmetastatic thyroid tumors. Using MiXCR, TCRdb reanalyzed the PCR reads. Of 6,500 to 10,000 clones listed, 24% are singletons. The source material was tumor tissue. Source of these receptors: a female donor with papillary thyroid cancer or a benign thyroid nodule (not recorded which). Some clones in this sample may be carry-over from other donors' samples. Each CDR3 is given with its conserved first and last residue. The order of the fields is D gene, clone size, V gene, J gene, CDR3 protein, CDR3 DNA. The D gene is left open where the match is weak. Clone size is not always given. Where it is, it says once, few, many or a class for expanded clones.

>-|many|TRBV3-1|TRBJ2-7
CASSLWRETYEQYF
TGTGCCAGCAGCCTATGGAGGGAAACCTACGAGCAGTACTTC
>TRBD1|medium-sized|TRBV24-1|TRBJ2-7
CATSDLSNATGGGYEQYF
TGTGCCACCAGTGATTTATCCAATGCGACAGGGGGGGGCTACGAGCAGTACTTC
>-|-|TRBV11-3|TRBJ2-7
CASSLSPQIFEQYF
TGTGCCAGCAGCTTATCGCCCCAGATCTTCGAGCAGTACTTC
>-|-|TRBV6-1|TRBJ2-5
CASSEAYRANQETQYF
TGTGCCAGCAGTGAAGCCTACCGGGCCAACCAAGAGACCCAGTACTTC
>-|-|TRBV6-1|TRBJ1-3
CASSEWAAGNTIYF
TGTGCCAGCAGTGAGTGGGCGGCTGGAAACACCATATATTTT
>TRBD1|-|TRBV7-3|TRBJ2-7
CASSQWGQVHEQYF
TGTGCCAGCAGCCAATGGGGACAGGTTCACGAGCAGTACTTC
>-|many|TRBV3-1|TRBJ1-2
CASSQLNYGYTF
TGTGCCAGCAGCCAGCTTAATTATGGCTACACCTTC
>-|medium-sized|TRBV7-6|TRBJ2-5
CASSNRETQYF
TGTGCCAGCAGCAACAGGGAGACCCAGTACTTC
>-|-|TRBV28|TRBJ2-3
CASIWVCSSPDTQYF
TGTGCCAGCATCTGGGTCTGTAGTAGCCCAGATACGCAGTATTTT
>-|-|TRBV20-1|TRBJ2-7
CSARLPSEQYF
TGCAGTGCCCGCCTCCCGTCCGAGCAGTACTTC
>-|few|TRBV2|TRBJ2-7
CASSDLHLLVYEQYF
TGTGCCAGCAGTGATTTGCATCTACTAGTTTACGAGCAGTACTTC
>-|medium-sized|TRBV15|TRBJ2-3
CATSPMGESDTQYF
TGTGCCACCAGCCCGATGGGGGAGTCAGATACGCAGTATTTT
>TRBD2|-|TRBV5-1|TRBJ2-3
CASSSTSGGVGTDTHYF
TGCGCCAGCAGCTCTACTAGCGGGGGGGTAGGCACAGATACGCATTATTTT
>-|-|TRBV7-2|TRBJ1-6
CASTKWGGALGNSPLHF
TGTGCCAGCACAAAGTGGGGTGGGGCCTTGGGGAATTCACCCCTCCACTTT
>TRBD1|few|TRBV28|TRBJ2-7
CASSYGTGSSYEQYF
TGTGCCAGCAGCTACGGGACAGGAAGCTCCTACGAGCAGTACTTC
>-|medium-sized|TRBV6-1|TRBJ2-3
CASSEQGITDTQYF
TGTGCCAGCAGTGAGCAGGGTATTACAGATACGCAGTATTTT
>TRBD2|many|TRBV28|TRBJ2-3
CASSPRGGGRGGGDTQYF
TGTGCCAGCAGTCCCCGCGGGGGGGGGCGGGGGGGCGGAGATACGCAGTATTTT
>-|many|TRBV9|TRBJ2-3
CASSVATRLDGTDTQYF
TGTGCCAGCAGCGTAGCGACTCGCTTAGATGGCACAGATACGCAGTATTTT
>TRBD1|medium-sized|TRBV27|TRBJ2-7
CASSLGAQGASYEQYF
TGTGCCAGCAGTTTGGGTGCCCAGGGGGCCTCCTACGAGCAGTACTTC
>-|many|TRBV29-1|TRBJ2-2
CSVEQAAGTGELFF
TGCAGCGTTGAACAGGCTGCGGGCACCGGGGAGCTGTTTTTT
>-|medium-sized|TRBV12-3/TRBV12-4|TRBJ2-7
CASSLVRRDEQYF
TGTGCCAGCAGTCTTGTAAGAAGAGACGAGCAGTACTTC
>-|-|TRBV6-9|TRBJ2-7
CASSYRGEQYF
TGTGCCAGCAGTTATAGGGGAGAGCAGTACTTC
>-|-|TRBV30|TRBJ1-1
CAWSPPSWVAAYTEASF
TGTGCCTGGAGTCCTCCATCGTGGGTCGCGGCGTACACTGAAGCTTCCTTT
>TRBD1|medium-sized|TRBV12-3/TRBV12-4|TRBJ1-3
CASSFVQGARNTIYF
TGTGCCAGCAGTTTCGTTCAGGGGGCGCGTAACACCATATATTTT
>-|many|TRBV7-2|TRBJ1-2
CASSTRGGTNYGYTF
TGTGCCAGCAGCACACGAGGCGGAACTAACTATGGCTACACCTTC
>TRBD1|medium-sized|TRBV6-1|TRBJ1-4
CASTPGQGNEKLFF
TGTGCCAGCACTCCGGGACAGGGGAATGAAAAACTGTTTTTT
>-|medium-sized|TRBV30|TRBJ2-3
CAWSRVRTDTQYF
TGTGCCTGGAGTAGGGTCAGGACAGATACGCAGTATTTT
>-|-|TRBV2|TRBJ1-5
CASSLDRSNQPQHF
TGTGCCAGCAGTCTTGACCGATCCAATCAGCCCCAGCATTTT
>-|many|TRBV11-3|TRBJ1-5
CASSLGGGGRGNNQPQHF
TGTGCCAGCAGCTTAGGCGGGGGTGGGCGGGGGAACAATCAGCCCCAGCATTTT
>TRBD1|few|TRBV19|TRBJ1-2
CASSIRQGAEGYTF
TGTGCCAGTAGTATCCGACAGGGGGCTGAGGGCTACACCTTC
>-|-|TRBV12-3/TRBV12-4|TRBJ2-2
CASSPGTGELFF
TGTGCCAGCAGCCCAGGGACCGGGGAGCTGTTTTTT
>TRBD2|medium-sized|TRBV12-3/TRBV12-4|TRBJ2-2
CASSPNRLAGVHGELFF
TGTGCCAGCAGTCCAAACCGACTAGCGGGAGTCCACGGGGAGCTGTTTTTT
>-|few|TRBV6-1|TRBJ1-5
CASSEQGISNQPQHF
TGTGCCAGCAGTGAACAGGGTATTAGCAATCAGCCCCAGCATTTT
>-|-|TRBV20-1|TRBJ1-1
CSAPQKGTEAFF
TGCAGTGCTCCCCAAAAGGGGACTGAAGCTTTCTTT
>-|many|TRBV3-1|TRBJ1-5
CASSLRYGGPNQPQHF
TGTGCCAGCAGCCTACGATACGGGGGGCCCAATCAGCCCCAGCATTTT
>-|many|TRBV4-3|TRBJ2-2
CASSQDRIGELFF
TGCGCCAGCAGCCAAGATCGGATAGGGGAGCTGTTTTTT
>-|-|TRBV6-5|TRBJ2-7
CASSPTSRAPPQPYEQYF
TGTGCCAGCAGCCCTACTTCTAGGGCCCCACCGCAACCCTACGAGCAGTACTTC
>-|medium-sized|TRBV30|TRBJ1-2
CAWSVRGGGYGYTF
TGTGCCTGGAGTGTACGTGGAGGGGGCTATGGCTACACCTTC
>-|-|TRBV5-5|TRBJ2-1
CASSLVQGRYNEQFF
TGTGCCAGCAGCTTGGTCCAGGGTCGCTACAATGAGCAGTTCTTC
>TRBD1|many|TRBV5-4|TRBJ2-1
CASRDRVSYNEQFF
TGTGCCAGCAGAGACAGGGTCTCCTACAATGAGCAGTTCTTC
>-|many|TRBV19|TRBJ1-5
CASSIDDWQVRPQHF
TGTGCCAGTAGTATAGACGACTGGCAAGTGCGACCCCAGCATTTT
>TRBD1|medium-sized|TRBV7-2|TRBJ2-7
CASSSGPGQFSYEQYF
TGTGCCAGCAGCTCCGGACCGGGACAGTTCTCCTACGAGCAGTACTTC
>TRBD2|medium-sized|TRBV28|TRBJ2-7
CASTSLAGVNEQYF
TGTGCCAGCACCTCCCTAGCGGGGGTTAACGAGCAGTACTTC
>TRBD2|-|TRBV9|TRBJ2-2
CASSVPAGGPVTGELFF
TGTGCCAGCAGCGTTCCAGCGGGAGGGCCGGTCACCGGGGAGCTGTTTTTT
>TRBD2|few|TRBV2|TRBJ2-1
CARRERGYNEQFF
TGTGCCAGGCGGGAGAGGGGCTACAATGAGCAGTTCTTC
>-|-|TRBV11-3|TRBJ2-7
CASSLGGSVNYEQYF
TGTGCCAGCAGCTTAGGCGGAAGCGTTAACTACGAGCAGTACTTC
>TRBD1|-|TRBV11-2|TRBJ1-6
CASSLVTPETGRFSPLHF
TGTGCCAGCAGCTTAGTAACTCCTGAGACAGGGAGGTTTTCACCCCTCCACTTT
>TRBD2|many|TRBV18|TRBJ2-1
CASSPPRLAGAGEQFF
TGTGCCAGCTCACCCCCTCGACTAGCGGGAGCTGGGGAGCAGTTCTTC
>TRBD1|few|TRBV12-3/TRBV12-4|TRBJ2-7
CASSWGDRGIYEQYF
TGTGCCAGCAGTTGGGGCGACAGGGGGATCTACGAGCAGTACTTC
>TRBD2|-|TRBV11-3|TRBJ2-2
CASSFGLAGAGELFF
TGTGCCAGCAGCTTTGGACTAGCGGGAGCCGGGGAGCTGTTTTTT
>-|-|TRBV7-3|TRBJ2-1
CASSSVPGVDEQFF
TGTGCCAGCAGTAGCGTGCCGGGCGTGGATGAGCAGTTCTTT
>TRBD1|many|TRBV20-1|TRBJ2-3
CSAQDRGREVTDTQYF
TGCAGTGCCCAAGACAGGGGGCGAGAAGTTACAGATACGCAGTATTTT